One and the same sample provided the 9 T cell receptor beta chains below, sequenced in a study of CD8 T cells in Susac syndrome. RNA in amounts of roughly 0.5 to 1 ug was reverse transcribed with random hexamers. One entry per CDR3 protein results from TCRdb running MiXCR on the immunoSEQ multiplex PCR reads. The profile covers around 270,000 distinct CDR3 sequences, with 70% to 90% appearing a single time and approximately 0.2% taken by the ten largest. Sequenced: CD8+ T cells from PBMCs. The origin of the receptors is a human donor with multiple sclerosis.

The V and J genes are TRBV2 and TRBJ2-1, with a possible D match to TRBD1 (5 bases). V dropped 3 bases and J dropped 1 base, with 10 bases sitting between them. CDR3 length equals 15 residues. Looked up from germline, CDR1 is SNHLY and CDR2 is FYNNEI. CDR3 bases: TGTGCCAGCAGTGACAGATCAGGGTCCTACAATGAGCAGTTCTTC. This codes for CASSDRSGSYNEQFF.

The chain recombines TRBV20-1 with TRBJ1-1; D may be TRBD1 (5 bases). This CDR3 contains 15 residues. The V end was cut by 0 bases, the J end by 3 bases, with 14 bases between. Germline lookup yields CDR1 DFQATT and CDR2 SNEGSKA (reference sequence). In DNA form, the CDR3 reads TGCAGTGCTAGAGACGTCCAGGGCTTCGACACTGAAGCTTTCTTT. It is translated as CSARDVQGFDTEAFF.

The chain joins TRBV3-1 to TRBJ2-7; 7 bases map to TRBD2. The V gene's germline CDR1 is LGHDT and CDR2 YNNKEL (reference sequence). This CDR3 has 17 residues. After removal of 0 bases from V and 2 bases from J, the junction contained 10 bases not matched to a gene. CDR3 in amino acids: CASSQDLSRERPYEQYF. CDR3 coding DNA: TGTGCCAGCAGCCAAGATCTCTCGCGGGAGCGTCCCTACGAGCAGTACTTC.

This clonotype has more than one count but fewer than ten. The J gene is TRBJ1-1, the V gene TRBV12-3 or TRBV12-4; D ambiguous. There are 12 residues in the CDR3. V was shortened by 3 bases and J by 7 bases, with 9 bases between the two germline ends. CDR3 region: CASSFGAVEAFF. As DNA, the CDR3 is TGTGCCAGCAGTTTCGGCGCAGTTGAAGCTTTCTTT.

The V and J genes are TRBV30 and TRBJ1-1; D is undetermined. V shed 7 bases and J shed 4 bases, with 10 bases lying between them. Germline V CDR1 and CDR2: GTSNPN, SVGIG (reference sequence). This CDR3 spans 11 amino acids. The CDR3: CASGGGTEAFF. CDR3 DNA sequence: TGTGCCTCGGGCGGCGGCACTGAAGCTTTCTTT.

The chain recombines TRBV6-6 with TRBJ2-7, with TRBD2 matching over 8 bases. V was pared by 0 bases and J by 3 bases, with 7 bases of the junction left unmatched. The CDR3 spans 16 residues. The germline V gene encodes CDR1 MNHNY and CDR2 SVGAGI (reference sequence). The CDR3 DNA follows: TGTGCCAGCAGTTACTCGCACCGGACTAGCAGCTACGAGCAGTACTTC. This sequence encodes CASSYSHRTSSYEQYF.

The DNA for the CDR3 is TGCGCCAGCAGCCAAGATCGGACGTTCGAACGGATCTATGGCTACACCTTC. This gives the protein CASSQDRTFERIYGYTF. The genes are TRBV4-3 and TRBJ1-2; D call uncertain. This CDR3 contains 17 residues. V lost 0 bases and J 4 bases, leaving 18 bases between the germline ends. Per germline, CDR1 LGHNA and CDR2 YSLEER.

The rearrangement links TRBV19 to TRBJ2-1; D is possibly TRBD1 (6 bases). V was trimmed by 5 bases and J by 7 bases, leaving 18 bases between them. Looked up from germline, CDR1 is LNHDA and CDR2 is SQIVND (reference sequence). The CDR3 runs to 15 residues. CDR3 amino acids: CASSLQGSLGNEQFF. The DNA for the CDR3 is TGTGCCAGTAGTTTACAGGGATCCCTGGGAAATGAGCAGTTCTTC.

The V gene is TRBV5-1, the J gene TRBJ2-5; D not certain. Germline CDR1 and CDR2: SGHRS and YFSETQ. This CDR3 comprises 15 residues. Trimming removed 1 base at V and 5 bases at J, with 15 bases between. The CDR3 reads CASSLLAVGSETQYF. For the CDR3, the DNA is TGCGCCAGCAGCTTGCTGGCAGTAGGGTCGGAGACCCAGTACTTC.